This TCR beta chain was recorded in a study of glioma-infiltrating T cells. TCR alpha and beta CDR3 regions were amplified from RNA using iRepertoire nested multiplex PCR. Input was roughly 100-450 ng of tissue mRNA or PBMC total RNA. Each CDR3 protein is one row after TCRdb ran MiXCR on the multiplex PCR reads. This sample has around 130,000 distinct CDR3 sequences; under 30% occur once, and the top ten carry 27%. Study observations and caveats: Very few CDR3 sequences were shared between tissue and blood.

CDR1 is KGHDR and CDR2 is SFDVKD in the germline V gene. The length of the CDR3 is 14 residues. Trimming cost V 7 bases and J 5 bases; bases outside gene matches: 4. This clonotype was counted a few times. Its antigen is still unknown. Specimen: glioma tissue, nonneoplastic brain tissue, or PBMCs (not recorded which). The TCR comes from a human donor with low-grade glioma or glioblastoma, undergoing nonglioma brain surgery, or in good health (not recorded which). V and J are TRBV24-1 and TRBJ2-2; 9 bases are shared with TRBD1. CDR3 loop: CATRGTGRTGELFF. CDR3 DNA: TGTGCCACCAGAGGGACAGGGAGGACCGGGGAGCTGTTTTTT.